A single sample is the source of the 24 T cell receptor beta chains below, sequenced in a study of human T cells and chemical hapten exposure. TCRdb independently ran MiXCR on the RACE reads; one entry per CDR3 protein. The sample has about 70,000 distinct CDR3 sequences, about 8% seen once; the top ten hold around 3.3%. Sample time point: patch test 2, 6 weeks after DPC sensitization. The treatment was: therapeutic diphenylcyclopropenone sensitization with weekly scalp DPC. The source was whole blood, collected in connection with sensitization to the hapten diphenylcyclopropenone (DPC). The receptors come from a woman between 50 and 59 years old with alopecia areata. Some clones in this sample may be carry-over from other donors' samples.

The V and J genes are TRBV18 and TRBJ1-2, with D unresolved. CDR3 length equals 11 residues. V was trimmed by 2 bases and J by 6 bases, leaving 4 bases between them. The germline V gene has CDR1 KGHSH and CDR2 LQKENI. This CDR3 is CASSPEHGYTF. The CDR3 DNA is TGTGCCAGCTCACCAGAGCATGGCTACACCTTC.

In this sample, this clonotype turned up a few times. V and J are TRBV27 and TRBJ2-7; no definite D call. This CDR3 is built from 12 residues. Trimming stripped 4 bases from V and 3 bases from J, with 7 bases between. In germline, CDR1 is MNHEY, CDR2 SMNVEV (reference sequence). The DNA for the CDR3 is TGTGCCAGCAGTTCGCAGAACTACGAGCAGTACTTC. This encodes CASSSQNYEQYF.

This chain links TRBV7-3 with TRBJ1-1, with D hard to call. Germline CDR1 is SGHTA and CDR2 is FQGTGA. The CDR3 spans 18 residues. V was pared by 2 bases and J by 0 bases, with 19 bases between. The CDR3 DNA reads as TGTGCCAGCAGCTTAGGATACCGGGGTACCCTACTGAACACTGAAGCTTTCTTT. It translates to CASSLGYRGTLLNTEAFF.

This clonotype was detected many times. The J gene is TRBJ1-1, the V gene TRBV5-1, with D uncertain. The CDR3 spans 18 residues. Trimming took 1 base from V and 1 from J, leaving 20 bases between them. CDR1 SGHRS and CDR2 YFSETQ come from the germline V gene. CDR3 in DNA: TGCGCCAGCAGCTTGCGGTCACACACCACCCTTCGGAACACTGAAGCTTTCTTT. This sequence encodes CASSLRSHTTLRNTEAFF.

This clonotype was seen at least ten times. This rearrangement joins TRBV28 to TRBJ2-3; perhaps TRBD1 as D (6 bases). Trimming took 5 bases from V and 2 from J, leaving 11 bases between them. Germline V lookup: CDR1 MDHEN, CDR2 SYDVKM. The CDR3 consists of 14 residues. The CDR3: CASSPTGLTDTQYF. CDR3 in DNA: TGTGCCAGCAGTCCGACAGGCCTCACAGATACGCAGTATTTT.

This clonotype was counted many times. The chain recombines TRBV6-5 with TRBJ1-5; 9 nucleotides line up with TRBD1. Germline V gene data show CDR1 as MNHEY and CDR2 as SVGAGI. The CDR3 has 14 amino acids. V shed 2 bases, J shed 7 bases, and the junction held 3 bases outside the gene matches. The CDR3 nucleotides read TGTGCCAGCAGTTACGGGACAGGGAGGCAGCCCCAGCATTTT. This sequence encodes CASSYGTGRQPQHF.

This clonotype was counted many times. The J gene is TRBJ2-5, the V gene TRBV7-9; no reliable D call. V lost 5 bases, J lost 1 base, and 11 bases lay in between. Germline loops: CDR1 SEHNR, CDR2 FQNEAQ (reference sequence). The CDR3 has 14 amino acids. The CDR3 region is CASSPPPGQETQYF. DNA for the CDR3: TGTGCCAGCAGCCCCCCCCCCGGCCAAGAGACCCAGTACTTC.

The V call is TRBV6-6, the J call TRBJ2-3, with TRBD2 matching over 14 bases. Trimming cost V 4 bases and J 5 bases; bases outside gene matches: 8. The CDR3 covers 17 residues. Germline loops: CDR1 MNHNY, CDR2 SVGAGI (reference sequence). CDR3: CASSSGLAGAAGDTQYF. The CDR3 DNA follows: TGTGCCAGCAGTTCGGGACTAGCGGGGGCCGCCGGAGATACGCAGTATTTT.

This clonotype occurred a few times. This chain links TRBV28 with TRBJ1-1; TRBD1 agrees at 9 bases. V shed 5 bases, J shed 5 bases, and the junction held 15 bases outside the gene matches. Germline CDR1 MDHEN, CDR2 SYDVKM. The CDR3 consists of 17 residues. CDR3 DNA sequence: TGTGCCAGCAGTGCCTTAACAGGGGGCGAGGCGTCTACTGAAGCTTTCTTT. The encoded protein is CASSALTGGEASTEAFF.

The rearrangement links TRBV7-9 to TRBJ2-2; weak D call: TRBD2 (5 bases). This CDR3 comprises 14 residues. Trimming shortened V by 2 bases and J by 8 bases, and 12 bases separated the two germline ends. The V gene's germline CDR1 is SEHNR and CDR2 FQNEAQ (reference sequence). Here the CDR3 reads CASSLPLAAGELFF. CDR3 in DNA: TGTGCCAGCAGCTTACCGCTAGCCGCTGGGGAGCTGTTTTTT.

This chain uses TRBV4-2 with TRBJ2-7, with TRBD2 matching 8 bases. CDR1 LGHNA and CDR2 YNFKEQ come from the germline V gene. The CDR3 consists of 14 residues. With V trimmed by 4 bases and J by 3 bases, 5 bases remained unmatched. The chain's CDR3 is CASSPRGGDYEQYF. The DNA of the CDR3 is TGTGCCAGCAGCCCCCGGGGGGGGGACTACGAGCAGTACTTC.

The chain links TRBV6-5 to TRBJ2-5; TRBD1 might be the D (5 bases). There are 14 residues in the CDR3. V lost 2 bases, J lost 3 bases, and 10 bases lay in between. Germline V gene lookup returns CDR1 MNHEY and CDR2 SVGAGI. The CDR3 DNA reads TGTGCCAGCAGTTACCGAAGGGGAAAAGAGACCCAGTACTTC. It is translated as CASSYRRGKETQYF.

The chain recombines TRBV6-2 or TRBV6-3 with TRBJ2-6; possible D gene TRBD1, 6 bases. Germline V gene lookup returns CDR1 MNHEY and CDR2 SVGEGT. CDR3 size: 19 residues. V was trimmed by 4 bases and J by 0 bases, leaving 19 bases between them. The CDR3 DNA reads TGTGCCAGCAGTTTTATATACAGGGCAGGGCCCTCTGGGGCCAACGTCCTGACTTTC. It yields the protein CASSFIYRAGPSGANVLTF.

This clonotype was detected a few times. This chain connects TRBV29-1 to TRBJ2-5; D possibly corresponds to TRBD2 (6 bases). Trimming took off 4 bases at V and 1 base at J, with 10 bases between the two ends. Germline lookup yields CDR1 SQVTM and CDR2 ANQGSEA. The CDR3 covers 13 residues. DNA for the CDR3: TGCAGCGTTGCCGGGACTTCCCAAGAGACCCAGTACTTC. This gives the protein CSVAGTSQETQYF.

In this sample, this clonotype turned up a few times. DNA for the CDR3: TGCGCCAGCAGCGTCACTAGCTTGGCAGAGACCCAGTACTTC. As protein: CASSVTSLAETQYF. The chain is built from TRBV5-1 and TRBJ2-5; a weak D match, TRBD2 (6 bases). The V gene's germline CDR1 is SGHRS and CDR2 YFSETQ. Trimming took 4 bases from V and 4 from J, leaving 14 bases between them. The CDR3 has 14 residues.

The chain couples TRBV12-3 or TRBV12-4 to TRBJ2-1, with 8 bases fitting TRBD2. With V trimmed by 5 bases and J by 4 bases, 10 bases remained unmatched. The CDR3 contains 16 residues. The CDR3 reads CASSPIGTSGYNEQFF. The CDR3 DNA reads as TGTGCCAGCAGTCCGATAGGGACTAGTGGGTACAATGAGCAGTTCTTC.

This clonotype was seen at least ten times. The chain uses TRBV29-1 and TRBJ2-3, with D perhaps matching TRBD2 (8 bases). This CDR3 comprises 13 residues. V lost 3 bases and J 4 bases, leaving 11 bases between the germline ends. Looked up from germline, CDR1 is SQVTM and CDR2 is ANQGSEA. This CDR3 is CSVDSGTADTQYF. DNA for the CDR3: TGCAGCGTTGATAGCGGGACAGCAGATACGCAGTATTTT.

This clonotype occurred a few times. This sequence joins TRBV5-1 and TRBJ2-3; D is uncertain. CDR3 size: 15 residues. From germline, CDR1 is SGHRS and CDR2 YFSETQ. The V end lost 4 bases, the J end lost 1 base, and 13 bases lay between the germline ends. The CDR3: CASSLERDGTDTQYF. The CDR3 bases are TGCGCCAGCAGCCTGGAGCGAGACGGCACAGATACGCAGTATTTT.

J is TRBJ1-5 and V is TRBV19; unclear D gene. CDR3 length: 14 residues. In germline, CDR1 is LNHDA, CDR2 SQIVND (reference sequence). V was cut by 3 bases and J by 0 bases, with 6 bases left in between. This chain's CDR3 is CASSIRYSNQPQHF. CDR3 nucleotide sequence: TGTGCCAGTAGTATCCGGTATAGCAATCAGCCCCAGCATTTT.

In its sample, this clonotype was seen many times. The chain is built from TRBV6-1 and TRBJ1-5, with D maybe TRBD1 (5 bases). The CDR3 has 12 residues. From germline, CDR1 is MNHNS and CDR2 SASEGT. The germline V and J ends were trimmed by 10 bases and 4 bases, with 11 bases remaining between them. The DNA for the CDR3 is TGTGCCACCGGCGGGGGGAATCAGCCCCAGCATTTT. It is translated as CATGGGNQPQHF.

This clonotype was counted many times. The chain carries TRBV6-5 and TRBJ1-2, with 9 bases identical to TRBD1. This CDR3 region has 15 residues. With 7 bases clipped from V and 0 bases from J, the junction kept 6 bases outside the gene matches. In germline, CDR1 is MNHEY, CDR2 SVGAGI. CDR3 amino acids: CASTRDRGANYGYTF. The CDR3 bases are TGTGCCAGCACACGTGACAGGGGGGCTAACTATGGCTACACCTTC.

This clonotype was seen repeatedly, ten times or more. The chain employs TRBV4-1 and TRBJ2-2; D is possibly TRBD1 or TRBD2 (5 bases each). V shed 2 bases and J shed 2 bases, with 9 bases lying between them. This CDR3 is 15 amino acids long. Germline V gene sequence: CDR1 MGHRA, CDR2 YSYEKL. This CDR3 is CASSQPGRNTGELFF. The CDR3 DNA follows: TGCGCCAGCAGCCAACCAGGGAGAAACACCGGGGAGCTGTTTTTT.

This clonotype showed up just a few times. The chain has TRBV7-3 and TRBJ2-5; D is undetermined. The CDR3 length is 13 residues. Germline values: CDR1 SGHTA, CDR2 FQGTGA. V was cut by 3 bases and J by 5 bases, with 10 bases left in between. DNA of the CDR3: TGTGCCAGCAGCTTGACCCCTCGGGAGACCCAGTACTTC. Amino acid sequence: CASSLTPRETQYF.

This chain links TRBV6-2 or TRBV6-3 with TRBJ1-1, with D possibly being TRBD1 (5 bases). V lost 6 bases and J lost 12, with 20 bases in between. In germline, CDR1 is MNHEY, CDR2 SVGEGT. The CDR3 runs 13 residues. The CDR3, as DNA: TGTGCCAGCAGACTCGCGGGACCCCCGGCGACTTTCTTT. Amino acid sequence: CASRLAGPPATFF.